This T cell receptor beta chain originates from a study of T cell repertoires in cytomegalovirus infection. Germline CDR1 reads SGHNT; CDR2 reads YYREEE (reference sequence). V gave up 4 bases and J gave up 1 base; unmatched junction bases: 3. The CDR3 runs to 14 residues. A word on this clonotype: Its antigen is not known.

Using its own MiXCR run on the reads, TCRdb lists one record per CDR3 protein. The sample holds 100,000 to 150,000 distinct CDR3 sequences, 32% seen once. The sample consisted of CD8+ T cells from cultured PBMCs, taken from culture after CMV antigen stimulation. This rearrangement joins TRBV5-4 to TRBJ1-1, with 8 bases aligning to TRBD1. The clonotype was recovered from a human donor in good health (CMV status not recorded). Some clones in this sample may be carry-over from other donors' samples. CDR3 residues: CASSTDRGNTEAFF. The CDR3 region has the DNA TGTGCCAGCAGCACCGACAGGGGGAACACTGAAGCTTTCTTT. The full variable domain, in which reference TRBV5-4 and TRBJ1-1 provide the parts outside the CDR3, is ETGVTQSPTHLIKTRGQQVTLRCSSQSGHNTVSWYQQALGQGPQFIFQYYREEENGRGNFPPRFSGLQFPNYSSELNVNALELDDSALYLCASSTDRGNTEAFFGQGTRLTVV.